This T cell receptor beta chain was sequenced for a study of OX40 agonist ivuxolimab in advanced cancers. Study context: Eligibility rules accepted prior anti-PD-1, anti-PD-L1 or anti-CTLA-4 therapy, and around 40% had some.

Germline CDR1 reads SGHVS; CDR2 reads FNYEAQ. J lost 5 bases, V lost 5 bases, and 6 bases had no gene match. The length of the CDR3 is 16 residues. People who had autoimmune disease history or systemic immunosuppression were excluded. The table came from immunoSEQ multiplex PCR; TCRdb's copy has only in-frame clones and leaves some out. The sample shows under 25,000 clones, more than 80% of them seen only once. Sequencing used CD4+ or CD8+ T cells sorted from blood, obtained in a trial of the OX40 agonist ivuxolimab. This receptor was taken from an adult with an advanced solid tumor such as melanoma, head and neck, liver or kidney cancer. The chain has TRBV7-6 and TRBJ2-5, with 15 bases identical to TRBD2. The CDR3 DNA sequence: TGTGCCAGCAGCCCGGGACTAGCGGGAGGTTGGGAGACCCAGTACTTC. It specifies CASSPGLAGGWETQYF.